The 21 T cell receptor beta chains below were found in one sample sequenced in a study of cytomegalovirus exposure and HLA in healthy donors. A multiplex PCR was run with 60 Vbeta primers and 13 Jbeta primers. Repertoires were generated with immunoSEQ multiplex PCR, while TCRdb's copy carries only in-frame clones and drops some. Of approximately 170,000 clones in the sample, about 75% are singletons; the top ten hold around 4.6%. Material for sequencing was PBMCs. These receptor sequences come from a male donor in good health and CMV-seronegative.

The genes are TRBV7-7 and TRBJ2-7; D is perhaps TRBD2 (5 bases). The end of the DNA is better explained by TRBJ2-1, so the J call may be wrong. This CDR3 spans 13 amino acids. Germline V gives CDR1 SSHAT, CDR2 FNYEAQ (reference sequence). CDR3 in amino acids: CASSLAGREEQFF. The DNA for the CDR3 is TGTGCCAGCAGCTTAGCCGGTCGGGAAGAGCAGTTCTTC.

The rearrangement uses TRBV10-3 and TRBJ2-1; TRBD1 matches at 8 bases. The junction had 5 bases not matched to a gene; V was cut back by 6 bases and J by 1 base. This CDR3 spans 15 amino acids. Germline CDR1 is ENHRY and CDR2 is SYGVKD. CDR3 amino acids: CAIRATGGSYNEQFF. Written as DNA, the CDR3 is TGTGCCATCAGGGCCACAGGGGGGTCCTACAATGAGCAGTTCTTC.

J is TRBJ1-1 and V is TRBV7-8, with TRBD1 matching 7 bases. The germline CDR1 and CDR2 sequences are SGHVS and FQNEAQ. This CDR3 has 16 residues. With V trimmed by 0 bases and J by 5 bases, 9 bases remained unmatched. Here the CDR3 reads CASSLATGFKSTEAFF. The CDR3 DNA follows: TGTGCCAGCAGCTTAGCGACAGGGTTTAAGAGTACTGAAGCTTTCTTT.

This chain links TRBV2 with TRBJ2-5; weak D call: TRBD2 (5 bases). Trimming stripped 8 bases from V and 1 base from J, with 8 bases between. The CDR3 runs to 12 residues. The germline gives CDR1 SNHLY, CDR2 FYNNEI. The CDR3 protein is CASRGIQETQYF. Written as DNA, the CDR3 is TGTGCCAGCCGAGGGATCCAAGAGACCCAGTACTTC.

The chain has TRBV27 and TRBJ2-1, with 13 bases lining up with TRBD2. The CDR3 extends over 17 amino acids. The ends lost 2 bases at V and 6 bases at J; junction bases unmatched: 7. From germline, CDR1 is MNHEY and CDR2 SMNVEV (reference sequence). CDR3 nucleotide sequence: TGTGCCAGCAGTTTACGAGGACTAGCGGGAGATCTCAATGAGCAGTTCTTC. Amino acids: CASSLRGLAGDLNEQFF.

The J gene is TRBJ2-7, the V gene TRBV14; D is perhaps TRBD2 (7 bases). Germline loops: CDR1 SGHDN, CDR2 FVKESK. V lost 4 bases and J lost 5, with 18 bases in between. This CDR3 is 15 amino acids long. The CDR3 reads CASSPLMAGAHEQYF. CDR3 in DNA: TGTGCCAGCAGCCCCCTAATGGCGGGGGCCCACGAGCAGTACTTC.

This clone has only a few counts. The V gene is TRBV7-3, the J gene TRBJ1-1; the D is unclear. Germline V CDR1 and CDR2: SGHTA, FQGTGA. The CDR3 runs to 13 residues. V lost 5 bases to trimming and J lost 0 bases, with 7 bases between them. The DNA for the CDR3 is TGTGCCAGCAGCCCCTCAGTGAACACTGAAGCTTTCTTT. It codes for CASSPSVNTEAFF.

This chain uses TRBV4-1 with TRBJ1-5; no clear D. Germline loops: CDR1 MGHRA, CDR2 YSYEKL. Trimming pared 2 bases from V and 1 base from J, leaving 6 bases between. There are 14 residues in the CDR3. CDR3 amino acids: CASSQIISNQPQHF. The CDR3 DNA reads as TGCGCCAGCAGCCAAATCATCAGCAATCAGCCCCAGCATTTT.

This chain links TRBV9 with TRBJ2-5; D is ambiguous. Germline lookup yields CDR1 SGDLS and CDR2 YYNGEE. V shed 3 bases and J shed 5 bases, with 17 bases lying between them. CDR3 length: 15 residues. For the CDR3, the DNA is TGTGCCAGCAGCGCACGAGGTGCTCTCGGGGAGACCCAGTACTTC. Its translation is CASSARGALGETQYF.

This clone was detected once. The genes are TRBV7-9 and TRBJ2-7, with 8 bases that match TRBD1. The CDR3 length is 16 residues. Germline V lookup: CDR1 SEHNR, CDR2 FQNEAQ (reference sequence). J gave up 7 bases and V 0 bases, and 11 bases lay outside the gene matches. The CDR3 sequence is CASSLAPGQGLWEQYF. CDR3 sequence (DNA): TGTGCCAGCAGCTTAGCCCCAGGACAGGGTTTGTGGGAGCAGTACTTC.

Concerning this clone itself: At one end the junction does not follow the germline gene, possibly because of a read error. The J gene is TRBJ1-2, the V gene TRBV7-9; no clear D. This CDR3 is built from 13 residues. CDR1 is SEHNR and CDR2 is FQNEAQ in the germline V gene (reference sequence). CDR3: CASGLVTNYGYTF. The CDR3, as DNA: TGTGCCAGCGGCTTAGTAACTAACTATGGCTACACCTTC.

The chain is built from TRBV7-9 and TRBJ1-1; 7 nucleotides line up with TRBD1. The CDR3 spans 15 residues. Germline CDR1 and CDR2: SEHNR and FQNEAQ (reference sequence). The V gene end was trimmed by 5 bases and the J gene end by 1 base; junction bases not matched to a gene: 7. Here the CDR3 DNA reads TGTGCCAGCAGCCCTCGGACAGGAAGGAACACTGAAGCTTTCTTT. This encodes CASSPRTGRNTEAFF.

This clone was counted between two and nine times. CDR3 amino acids: CASSPTDPNQPQHF. CDR3 in DNA: TGTGCCAGCAGTCCGACAGATCCCAATCAGCCCCAGCATTTT. The chain is built from TRBV6-6 and TRBJ1-5; perhaps TRBD1 as D (5 bases). Deletions cut 5 bases from V and 3 bases from J, with 11 bases between. The CDR3 has 14 residues. Germline CDR1 and CDR2: MNHNY and SVGAGI (reference sequence).

CDR3 loop: CASSFSGRGETQYF. In DNA, the CDR3 is TGCGCCAGCAGCTTTAGCGGGAGGGGTGAGACCCAGTACTTC. This chain links TRBV5-1 with TRBJ2-5; 11 bases agree with TRBD2. The germline gives CDR1 SGHRS, CDR2 YFSETQ. The ends lost 2 bases at V and 5 bases at J; junction bases unmatched: 2. This CDR3 has 14 residues.

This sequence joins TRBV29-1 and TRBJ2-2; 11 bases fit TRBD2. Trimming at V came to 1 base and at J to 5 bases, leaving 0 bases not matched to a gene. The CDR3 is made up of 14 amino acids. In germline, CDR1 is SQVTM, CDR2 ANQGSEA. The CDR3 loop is CSVEGLAGTGELFF. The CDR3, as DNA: TGCAGCGTTGAAGGACTAGCGGGGACCGGGGAGCTGTTTTTT.

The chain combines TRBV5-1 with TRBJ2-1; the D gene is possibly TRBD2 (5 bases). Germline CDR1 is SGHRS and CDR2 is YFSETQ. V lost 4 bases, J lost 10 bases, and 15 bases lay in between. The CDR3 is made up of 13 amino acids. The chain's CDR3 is CASSVRRNTEQFF. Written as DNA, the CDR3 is TGCGCCAGCAGCGTGAGGAGGAACACGGAGCAGTTCTTC.

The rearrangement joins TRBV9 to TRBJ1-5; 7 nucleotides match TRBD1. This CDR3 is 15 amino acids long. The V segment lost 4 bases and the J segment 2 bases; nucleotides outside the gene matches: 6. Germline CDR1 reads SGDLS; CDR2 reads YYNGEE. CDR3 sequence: CASSKTTGGNQPQHF. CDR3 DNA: TGTGCCAGCAGCAAAACAACAGGGGGCAATCAGCCCCAGCATTTT. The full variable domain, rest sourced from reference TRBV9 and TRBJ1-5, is DSGVTQTPKHLITATGQRVTLRCSPRSGDLSVYWYQQSLDQGLQFLIQYYNGEERAKGNILERFSAQQFPDLHSELNLSSLELGDSALYFCASSKTTGGNQPQHFGDGTRLSIL.

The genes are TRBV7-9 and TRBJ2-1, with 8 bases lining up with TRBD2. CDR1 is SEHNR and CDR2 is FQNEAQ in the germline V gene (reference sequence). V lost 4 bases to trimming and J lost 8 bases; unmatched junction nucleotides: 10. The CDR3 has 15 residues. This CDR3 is CASSSHGAGADEQFF. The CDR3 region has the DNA TGTGCCAGCAGCTCCCACGGAGCGGGAGCGGATGAGCAGTTCTTC.

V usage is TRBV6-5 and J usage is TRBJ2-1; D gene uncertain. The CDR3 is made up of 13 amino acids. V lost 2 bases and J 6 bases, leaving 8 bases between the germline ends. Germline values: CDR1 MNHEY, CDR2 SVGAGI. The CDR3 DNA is TGTGCCAGCAGTTACCATAGCCGCAATGAGCAGTTCTTC. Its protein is CASSYHSRNEQFF.

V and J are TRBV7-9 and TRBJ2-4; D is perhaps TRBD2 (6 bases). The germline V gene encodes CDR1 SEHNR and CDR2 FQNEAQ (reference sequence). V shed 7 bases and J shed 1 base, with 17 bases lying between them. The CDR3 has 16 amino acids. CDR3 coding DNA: TGTGCCAGCACCCCCGGGGGTGCTGGGGCCAAAAACATTCAGTACTTC. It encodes CASTPGGAGAKNIQYF.

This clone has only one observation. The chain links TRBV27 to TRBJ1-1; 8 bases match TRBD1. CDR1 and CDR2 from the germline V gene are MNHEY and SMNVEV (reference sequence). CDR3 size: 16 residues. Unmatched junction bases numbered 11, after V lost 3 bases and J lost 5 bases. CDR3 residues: CASSFGLTGGGTEAFF. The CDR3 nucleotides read TGTGCCAGCAGTTTTGGGCTAACAGGGGGAGGGACTGAAGCTTTCTTT.